This T cell receptor beta chain derives from a study of cytomegalovirus exposure and HLA in healthy donors. For the study at large: Unique TCRs numbering some 77 million, obtained from HLA-typed donors, made up an early data release. General observations from the study: What was likely a sequencing artifact was a cluster of highly shared sequence variants.

Notes on this clone: Its antigen is still unknown.

The PCR made use of 60 Vbeta and 13 Jbeta primers. Assay used: immunoSEQ multiplex PCR; TCRdb lists only in-frame clones, some missing. Of 30,000 to 35,000 clones detected, approximately 80% appear once; the ten largest clones hold roughly 6%. The V end lost 2 bases, the J end lost 6 bases, and 14 bases lay between the germline ends. CDR3 length: 14 amino acids. The specimen was PBMCs. This sequence originates from a male donor in good health and CMV-seronegative. The V and J genes are TRBV5-3 and TRBJ1-2, with a weak D call TRBD1 (6 bases). TRBV5-3 is an ORF for which the function is uncertain. CDR3 bases: TGTGCCAGAAGCTTTTGGTCAGGGGAAAATGGCTACACCTTC. Its translation is CARSFWSGENGYTF.